This T cell receptor (beta chain) was recovered during a study of blood T cell repertoires in COVID-19. The overall study: Whether acute or convalescent, the COVID-19 samples came from the United States, Italy and Spain.

Methods used by the authors: By means of reference gene primer amplification, nucleated cell counts were estimated. Sequencing was performed with immunoSEQ multiplex PCR; in TCRdb, only in-frame clones are kept and a portion is missing. V and J calls and clone size are as listed in that table; D and trimming were resolved from the DNA. Altogether 250,000 to 300,000 clones are present, about 85% being singletons, with the ten largest covering 3.5% to 4%. This CDR3 is built from 18 residues. With 1 base clipped from V and 4 bases from J, the junction kept 11 bases outside the gene matches. Germline CDR1 is LGHDT and CDR2 is YNNKEL (reference sequence).

The sequenced sample consisted of peripheral blood. The sequence came from a man aged 18 to 29 with active or convalescent COVID-19. The chain is built from TRBV3-1 (or the pseudogene TRBV3-2) and TRBJ2-3; TRBD2 matches 10 bases. The CDR3 reads CASSQGLAGLQGSDTQYF. The CDR3 bases are TGTGCCAGCAGCCAAGGACTAGCGGGCCTTCAGGGGTCAGATACGCAGTATTTT.